Listed below are T cell receptor beta chains from one sample, sequenced in a study of a mutant IDH1 vaccine in newly diagnosed glioma. Clones were read by immunoSEQ multiplex PCR, and TCRdb kept only the in-frame ones, dropping some. The data show some 35,000 clones, with roughly 82% seen just once and over 7.5% held by the top ten. Their recognized antigens are unknown. Sequenced here: PBMCs, sampled from a glioma patient whose treatment included an IDH1 peptide vaccine. The receptors shown here come from a man aged 40-55 years with glioma. Each CDR3 is given with its conserved first and last residue. The D gene is left open where the match is weak. Rows give clone size only sometimes, using once, few, many, or a class for an expanded clone.

j_gene,v_gene,d_gene,abundance,CDR3nt,CDR3aa
TRBJ2-7,TRBV29-1,.,.,TGCAGCGTTGAAGCATCCGTGGCGGGGACCTACGAGCAGTACTTC,CSVEASVAGTYEQYF
TRBJ1-6,TRBV5-1,.,few,TGCGCCAGCAGCTTGGATTATCGAACAAACACTAATTCACCCCTCCACTTT,CASSLDYRTNTNSPLHF
TRBJ1-4,TRBV4-3,.,.,TGCGCCAGCAGCCGAAGGATAGAGTATGGGGGCGGGGGTGAAAAACTGTTTTTT,CASSRRIEYGGGGEKLFF
TRBJ1-2,TRBV28,TRBD1,.,TGTGCCAGCAGTTTCCCCCGCGGACAGGGAAACTATGGCTACACCTTC,CASSFPRGQGNYGYTF
TRBJ2-6,TRBV28,TRBD1,.,TGTGCCAGCAGGCACAGGGGGATAAGAGGTGGGGCCAACGTCCTGACTTTC,CASRHRGIRGGANVLTF
TRBJ2-5,TRBV7-2,TRBD1,.,TGTGCCAGCAGCTTAGCCCCAGGGGGTGGTCAAGAGACCCAGTACTTC,CASSLAPGGGQETQYF
TRBJ1-5,TRBV6-4,.,.,TGTGCCAGCAGTGACAAGGGAGGTCAGCCCCAGCATTTT,CASSDKGGQPQHF
TRBJ1-2,TRBV6-5,TRBD1,.,TGTGCCAGCAGTACTACGGGACAGACCTATGGCTACACCTTC,CASSTTGQTYGYTF
TRBJ2-6,TRBV5-5,.,.,TGTGCCAGCAGCTTGGGCTCTGGGGCCAACGTCCTGACTTTC,CASSLGSGANVLTF
TRBJ2-5,TRBV5-4,TRBD2,once,TGTGCCAGCAGGTTTGGACTAGCGGGATTGGAGACCCAGTACTTC,CASRFGLAGLETQYF
TRBJ2-3,TRBV5-4,.,.,TGTGCCAGCAGCCGAGGGGACCATAGCACAGATACGCAGTATTTT,CASSRGDHSTDTQYF
TRBJ2-5,TRBV5-1,TRBD2,few,TGCGCCAGCAGCGTCAGACTAGCGGGAGGGCAAGAGACCCAGTACTTC,CASSVRLAGGQETQYF
TRBJ2-3,TRBV7-6,.,.,TGTGCCAGCAGCCCTACGCGAGGGGGATTGACAGATACGCAGTATTTT,CASSPTRGGLTDTQYF
TRBJ2-7,TRBV15,TRBD2,.,TGTGCCACCAGCAGAGATCGTGGTAGGGAGGGCTACGAGCAGTACTTC,CATSRDRGREGYEQYF
TRBJ1-5,TRBV7-8,.,.,TGTGCCAGCAGCGGCGTTTCTAGCAATCAGCCCCAGCATTTT,CASSGVSSNQPQHF
TRBJ2-3,TRBV7-2,TRBD2,.,TGTGCCAGCAGCCCGGGGTGGGGACTAGTGGTTCCAGATACGCAGTATTTT,CASSPGWGLVVPDTQYF
TRBJ1-1,TRBV29-1,TRBD1,.,TGCAGCGTGGGCGAAGGGGGCTTCACTGAAGCTTTCTTT,CSVGEGGFTEAFF
TRBJ1-1,TRBV13,TRBD1,medium-sized,TGTGCCAGCAGCGCGGCGGGACAGGGGAACACTGAAGCTTTCTTT,CASSAAGQGNTEAFF
TRBJ1-1,TRBV20-1,.,few,TGCAGTGCTAGTGGGATCACTGAAGCTTTCTTT,CSASGITEAFF
TRBJ2-5,TRBV11-1,.,once,TGTGCCAGCAGTCGACGGGGGGCGTCCGTACAAGAGACCCAGTACTTC,CASSRRGASVQETQYF
TRBJ2-5,TRBV6-5,.,.,TGTGCCAGCAGTTACGGGTACCAAGAGACCCAGTACTTC,CASSYGYQETQYF
TRBJ2-3,TRBV7-2,TRBD2,.,TGTGCCAGCAGCTTAGACCTTCTAGCGGGAGGAACCACAGATACGCAGTATTTT,CASSLDLLAGGTTDTQYF
TRBJ2-7,TRBV11-2,TRBD1,.,TGTGCCAGCAGCTCGACCGGGACAGGGGCCTACGAGCAGTACTTC,CASSSTGTGAYEQYF
TRBJ1-1,TRBV5-1,TRBD1,.,TGCGCCAGCAGCGAGACAACAGGGGCCCGCATCGGGACTGAAGCTTTCTTT,CASSETTGARIGTEAFF
TRBJ2-1,TRBV2,.,.,TGTGCCAGCAGTGACACGGTGGGTGAGCAGTTCTTC,CASSDTVGEQFF
TRBJ1-2,TRBV6-1,TRBD1,.,TGTGCCGTGACAGGGAACTATGGCTACACCTTC,CAVTGNYGYTF
TRBJ2-7,TRBV7-8,.,.,TGTGCCAGCAGCTTAGGAACGGGCGAGCAGTACTTC,CASSLGTGEQYF
TRBJ2-7,TRBV7-9,.,.,TGTGCCAGCAGCTTAGGTGGAGGGACCTTAACCTACGAGCAGTACTTC,CASSLGGGTLTYEQYF
TRBJ2-7,TRBV7-9,.,.,TGTGCCAGCAGCTTAGCCTCTGGCCACCCCGGAGCCGCGCAGTACTTC,CASSLASGHPGAAQYF
TRBJ1-4,TRBV11-2,.,.,TGTGCCAGCAGCTACATGGGGAGAGGGAATGAAAAACTGTTTTTT,CASSYMGRGNEKLFF
TRBJ2-2,TRBV10-2,TRBD2,.,TGCGCCAGCAGTGAGTCGGCGGGAGCGGGCACCGGGGAGCTGTTTTTT,CASSESAGAGTGELFF
TRBJ1-3,TRBV13,TRBD1,.,TGTGCCAGCAGCATAAGACAGGGTCCAGGAAACACCATATATTTT,CASSIRQGPGNTIYF
TRBJ2-5,TRBV25-1,.,.,TGTGCCAGCAGTGCAATAGAAGCGCCACTGGGGACCCAGTACTTC,CASSAIEAPLGTQYF
TRBJ1-1,TRBV29-1,TRBD1,.,TGCAGCGTTCGAAGGGTAGGGGGCCTGAACACTGAAGCTTTCTTT,CSVRRVGGLNTEAFF
TRBJ1-4,TRBV6-1,.,few,TGTGCCAGCAGTGAACGAGAAGGGGGACGGGAAAAACTGTTTTTT,CASSEREGGREKLFF
TRBJ1-1,TRBV29-1,.,.,TGCAGCGTCGAAGGCCAGGGCGGCACTGAAGCTTTCTTT,CSVEGQGGTEAFF
TRBJ1-1,TRBV29-1,.,few,TGCAGCGTTGAAGATTCGGGACAACGAGCTTTCTTT,CSVEDSGQRAFF
TRBJ2-3,TRBV6-6,TRBD1,.,TGTGCCAGCAGAACGGGACAGGGTACAGATACGCAGTATTTT,CASRTGQGTDTQYF
TRBJ1-4,TRBV25-1,TRBD1,.,TGTGCCAGCAGTGCTGCACCGGGACAGGGGAATGAAAAACTGTTTTTT,CASSAAPGQGNEKLFF
TRBJ2-5,TRBV7-2,.,few,TGTGCCAGCAGCTTAGAGTTGGCCCATAAGTACTTC,CASSLELAHKYF
TRBJ2-7,TRBV11-1,TRBD1,.,TGTGCCAGCAGTCTAGACAGGGCTTCCTACGAGCAGTACTTC,CASSLDRASYEQYF
TRBJ2-4,TRBV11-2,.,.,TGTGCCAGCAGCTTAGGGATCTCACAGCCCAAAAACATTCAGTACTTC,CASSLGISQPKNIQYF
TRBJ1-3,TRBV7-9,.,.,TGTGCCAGCAGCCGTAATGGGGTGTCCGGAAACACCATATATTTT,CASSRNGVSGNTIYF
TRBJ2-7,TRBV5-4,.,.,TGTGCCAGCAGCTTGCAGGGATCGATCGAGCAGTACTTC,CASSLQGSIEQYF
TRBJ2-7,TRBV21-1,.,.,TGTGCCAGCAGGTGTCACATACACGTGTTAGACGAGCAGTACTTC,CASRCHIHVLDEQYF
TRBJ1-1,TRBV7-2,TRBD1,.,TGTGCCAGCAGCTTGACAGGGGTTGACACTGAAGCTTTCTTT,CASSLTGVDTEAFF
TRBJ2-6,TRBV2,.,.,TGTGCCAGCAGTGAACTGGGGGCGATCTCTGGGGCCAACGTCCTGACTTTC,CASSELGAISGANVLTF
TRBJ2-2,TRBV2,TRBD2,.,TGTGCCAGCAGGAAGCGGGAGGGTCACACCGGGGAGCTGTTTTTT,CASRKREGHTGELFF
TRBJ1-1,TRBV7-8,.,.,TGTGCCAGCAGCCAGGATCAGGGGGAAGCTTTCTTT,CASSQDQGEAFF
TRBJ2-1,TRBV30,.,.,TGTGCCTGGAGTGTTCTGGGACAACGAAGCTCCTACAATGAGCAGTTCTTC,CAWSVLGQRSSYNEQFF
TRBJ2-2,TRBV6-4,.,medium-sized,TGTGCCAGCAGTCCCGACGGGGACATAGGAACCGGGGAGCTGTTTTTT,CASSPDGDIGTGELFF
TRBJ2-1,TRBV9,TRBD2,.,TGTGCCAGCAGCGTAAAACTAGCGGGAGTCGGGGAGCAGTTCTTC,CASSVKLAGVGEQFF
TRBJ1-1,TRBV29-1,TRBD1,few,TGCAGCGCCTGGACAGGGGACACTGAAGCTTTCTTT,CSAWTGDTEAFF
TRBJ2-1,TRBV2,TRBD2,few,TGTGCCAGCATGAGAATTAGCGGGGACAATGAGCAGTTCTTC,CASMRISGDNEQFF
TRBJ2-2,TRBV11-2,.,.,TGTGCCAGCAACCCCGGCAACACCGGGGAGCTGTTTTTT,CASNPGNTGELFF
TRBJ1-1,TRBV18,TRBD1,.,TGTGCCAGCTCGCCACCCACGGGACAGCTCACTGAAGCTTTCTTT,CASSPPTGQLTEAFF
TRBJ2-1,TRBV7-8,TRBD2,.,TGTGCCAGCAGCTTAGAACAGGCCATAGCGGGAGAAGGTGAGCAGTTCTTC,CASSLEQAIAGEGEQFF
TRBJ1-2,TRBV27,TRBD1,.,TGTGCCACCGCCGACAGGGGGAGCGGCTACACCTTC,CATADRGSGYTF
TRBJ1-5,TRBV5-1,TRBD1,.,TGCGCCAGCAGCCCAACAGGGGATCCTCAGCCCCAGCATTTT,CASSPTGDPQPQHF